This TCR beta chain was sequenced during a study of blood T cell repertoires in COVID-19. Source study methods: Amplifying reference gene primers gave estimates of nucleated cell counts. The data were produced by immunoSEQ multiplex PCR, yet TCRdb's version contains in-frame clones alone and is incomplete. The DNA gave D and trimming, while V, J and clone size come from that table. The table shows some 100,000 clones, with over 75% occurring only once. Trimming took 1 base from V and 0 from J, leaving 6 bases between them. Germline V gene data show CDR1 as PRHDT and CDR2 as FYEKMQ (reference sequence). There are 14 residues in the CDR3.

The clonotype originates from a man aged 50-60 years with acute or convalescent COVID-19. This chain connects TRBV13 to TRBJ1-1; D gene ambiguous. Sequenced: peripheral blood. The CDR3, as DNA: TGTGCCAGCAGCTTAGATCCGGTGAACACTGAAGCTTTCTTT. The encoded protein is CASSLDPVNTEAFF.